This record covers a single T cell receptor beta chain. This specimen comes from a study of blood T cell repertoires in COVID-19. Data came from immunoSEQ multiplex PCR; TCRdb stores just in-frame clones and leaves some out. The sample lists around 140,000 clones, 65% to 80% occurring once. The CDR3 extends over 19 amino acids. Germline CDR1 and CDR2: LGHNA and YNFKEQ. Trimming cost V 4 bases and J 0 bases; bases outside gene matches: 13. The source is a woman in her sixties or seventies with acute or convalescent COVID-19. The specimen was peripheral blood. The chain carries TRBV4-2 and TRBJ2-1; TRBD2 agrees at 9 bases. The DNA for the CDR3 is TGTGCCAGCAGCCCTGGACTAGCGCCTTCAAGGAGCTCCTACAATGAGCAGTTCTTC. This gives the protein CASSPGLAPSRSSYNEQFF.